This T cell receptor (beta chain) was sequenced in a study of neurological immune-mediated disorders (dated by TCRdb to the late 2010s). About the study as a whole: Among the roughly 34 multiple sclerosis patients, relapsing-remitting MS accounted for about 31 and secondary progressive MS accounted for 3. The study compared peripheral blood TCR-beta repertoires of HTLV-I-associated myelopathy (HAM/TSP) patients, multiple sclerosis patients and healthy controls using UMI-based sequencing. Alongside PBMC samples, the set of fewer than 110 TCR-beta libraries contained longitudinal samples, technical triplicates, and paired CD4+ and CD8+ T-cell subsets that had been sorted. The cohort comprised about 71 subjects: roughly 15 HAM/TSP patients, some 34 multiple sclerosis patients and around 20 healthy controls.

Measured from the cysteine to the phenylalanine, the CDR3 is 12 residues long. The CDR3 DNA has 36 bases and is translated from base 1. Taken from the germline V gene, the CDR1 and CDR2 loops are SQVTM and ANQGSEA. The junction carries 8 bases between V and J, which are trimmed by 3 bases and 2 bases respectively. Overall study results and their limits: TCR clonal expansion was highest in HAM/TSP patients and lowest in MS patients, with MS patients falling below even healthy controls. Across subjects, expanded clones never shared an identical CDR3 amino acid sequence, which suggests that the TCR-beta repertoires in every group were private. Phylogenetic analysis grouped repertoires from 18 of 34 MS patients into a cluster of related CDR3 sequences, suggesting a possible repertoire-level signature. The MS cluster was not associated with any clinical or MRI features, and the authors stated that larger cohorts are needed.

A note on this clonotype: The antigen it recognizes is unknown. No base quality information exists; no much larger clone differs at one position.

For unsorted PBMC libraries, 2 million PBMCs were used after storage in RNAlater at -80 degrees C until RNA extraction. The multiple sclerosis patients were enrolled in a US clinical protocol that evaluated disease progression with magnetic resonance imaging. Peripheral blood was subjected to Ficoll-Hypaque density gradient centrifugation to isolate PBMCs, which were then cryopreserved in liquid nitrogen. cDNA was synthesized by template-switch 5'RACE using a primer with a 10-nucleotide random unique molecular identifier that tagged each TCR transcript. Each sequencing run produced over 160 million TCR-beta sequences covering 15-18 subjects. The RNeasy kit was used for extraction of total RNA. TCR-beta VDJ regions were amplified with primers for the TCR constant region and the 5'RACE anchor, using the KAPA Real-time Library Amplification kit. A first PCR added sample indexes and Illumina adaptors, after which a second PCR increased the library yield. After Ampure bead purification, the roughly 650 bp TCR product was size-selected on a 2% E-gel SizeSelection system. Before pooling, library quality was assessed on a Bioanalyzer, concentration was determined with Qubit, and library quantification was performed with the Kapa Library Quantification kit. An Illumina HiSeq 2500 sequenced the libraries paired-end 2 x 150 bp. To increase sequence diversity, roughly 24-32% phiX was spiked into each library pool. Regarding the original processing steps: Quality-filtered reads were processed with the UMI-based MiGEC pipeline, and over 80% of raw TCR sequences were removed by the MiGEC pipeline during error correction. IMGT germline references were used for alignment of VDJ genes, and clonotypes were defined by a unique CDR3 amino acid sequence together with V-J genes. Clonal expansion, Shannon diversity and CDR3 relatedness (CalcPairwiseDistances, ClusterSamples) were evaluated with VDJtools, and phylogenetic trees were built with CLCbio workbench. A clone was classed as expanded if it had 8 or more unique UMIs, a cutoff based on coefficient-of-variation modelling across technical triplicates. TCRdb passed the public sequencing reads through fastp at Q25 and MiXCR, retaining productive beta sequences. Entries are consolidated by CDR3 protein sequence, retaining the most common genes and DNA. The V and J calls come from TCRdb's annotation, not from the publication. Counted in this sample were about 55,000 distinct CDR3 sequences; around 3.9% of them appeared once. 1.5% to 2% of the sample lies in the top ten.

The sequence was obtained from a man aged 25-45 years with multiple sclerosis. The V gene is TRBV29-1 and the J gene is TRBJ2-7; confidence is insufficient to name the D gene. Sample: PBMCs. The CDR3 region has the sequence CSVEVRTYEQYF. Here is the DNA: TGCAGCGTTGAGGTCAGGACCTACGAGCAGTACTTC.